The source of this T cell receptor (beta chain) is a study of T cell responses to AZD1222 COVID-19 vaccine. For the study at large: It was second doses at about 4 or about 12 weeks that were pooled.

Points from the study as a whole: Samples come after the peak T cell response, not at day 14. Vaccine-associated CD4 TCRs spanned spike, dominant at 160-218 and 743-854. Donors in the cohort were predominantly white British and more often female, and clonal diversity was possibly underestimated.

Profiling relied on immunoSEQ multiplex PCR, and the TCRdb table lists in-frame clones only, not all of them. The repertoire includes 95,000 to 150,000 clones, about 85% of them detected once, and around 6% sits in the top ten. As for this clone: Its antigen is unidentified.

The CDR3 is 15 residues long. V trimming: 2 bases; J trimming: 2 bases; junction bases outside the gene matches: 4. Germline values: CDR1 MNHEY, CDR2 SMNVEV (reference sequence). This receptor was identified in an adult in good health. This specimen was peripheral blood, taken on day 0 of AZD1222 vaccination. This sequence joins TRBV27 and TRBJ2-7; 9 bases map to TRBD1. The CDR3 here is CASSLQGQGPYEQYF. The CDR3, as DNA: TGTGCCAGCAGTTTACAGGGACAGGGTCCCTACGAGCAGTACTTC.